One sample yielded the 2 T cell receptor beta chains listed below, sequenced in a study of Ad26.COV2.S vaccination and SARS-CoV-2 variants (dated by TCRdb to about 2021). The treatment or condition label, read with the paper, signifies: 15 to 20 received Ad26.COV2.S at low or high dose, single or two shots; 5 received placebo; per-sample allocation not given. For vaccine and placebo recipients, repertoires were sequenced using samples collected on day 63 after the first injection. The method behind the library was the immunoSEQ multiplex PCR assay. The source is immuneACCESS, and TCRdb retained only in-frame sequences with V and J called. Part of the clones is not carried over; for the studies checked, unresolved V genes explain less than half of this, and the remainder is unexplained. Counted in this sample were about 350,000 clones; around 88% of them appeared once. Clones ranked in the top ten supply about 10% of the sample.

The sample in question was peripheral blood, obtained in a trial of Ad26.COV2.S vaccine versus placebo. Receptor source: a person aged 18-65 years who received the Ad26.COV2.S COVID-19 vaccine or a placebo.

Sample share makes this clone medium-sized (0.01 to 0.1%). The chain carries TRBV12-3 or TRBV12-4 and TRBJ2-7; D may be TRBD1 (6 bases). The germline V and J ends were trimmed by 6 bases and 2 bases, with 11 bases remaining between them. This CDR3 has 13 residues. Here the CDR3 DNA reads TGTGCCAGCAGCAGGGGTTCCCCCTACGAGCAGTACTTC. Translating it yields CASSRGSPYEQYF.

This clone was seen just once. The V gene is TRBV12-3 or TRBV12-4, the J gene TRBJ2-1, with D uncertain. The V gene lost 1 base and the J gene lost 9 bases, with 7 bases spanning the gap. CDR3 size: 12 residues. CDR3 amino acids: CASSLGSFEQFF. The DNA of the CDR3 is TGTGCCAGCAGTTTAGGCTCTTTTGAGCAGTTCTTC.